This T cell receptor beta chain was found in a study of blood T cell repertoires in COVID-19 (TCRdb year 2020). In the study overall: The collaborator samples originated in the United States, Italy and Spain and spanned the acute and convalescent phases of COVID-19. The material from the prospective study consisted of cDNA or gDNA derived from T cells, B-cell-depleted T cells, or PBMCs. Deeply sampled blood TCRbeta repertoires from subjects exposed to, actively infected with, or recovered from COVID-19 were included in the dataset. The repertoires were released in a freely available public database intended as a resource for research on the immune response to SARS-CoV-2. The samples were drawn from two sources: the first 160 participants of the ongoing ImmuneRACE study, and 1,000 to 1,500 subjects contributed by 6 global collaborators. Nearly every sample came with metadata listing a de-identified subject ID, COVID-19 status, age in years and sex. Where HLA class I and class II types were available, the types were taken from metadata supplied by the sample provider, not from assay-based typing.

TCRbeta CDR3 regions were amplified from genomic DNA using the immunoSEQ Assay, a bias-controlled multiplex PCR. Under the source paper's analysis protocol: Nucleated cell counts per sample were estimated from amplification of reference gene primers within the assay. Sequence reads were collapsed and filtered to measure the absolute abundance of every unique TCRbeta CDR3 rearrangement. Productive Simpson clonality was computed per sample as the square root of Simpson's diversity index over productive rearrangements. In TCRdb, the immuneACCESS table is reduced to in-frame sequences with V and J assigned. These tables do not hold every clone; where another copy was compared, an unresolved V gene accounts for under half, and the others remain unexplained. Clone size and V and J calls were adopted from that table, with D and trimming inferred from the DNA. The sample table holds about 350,000 clones, of which roughly 89% were seen once. Around 3.5% of the sample is in the top ten clones.

V is cut back by 4 bases and J by 4 bases, with 8 bases in the junction unmatched. CDR1 and CDR2 (SGHTS, YDEGEE) derive from the germline V gene. The CDR3 runs 15 residues from the cysteine to the phenylalanine. Only the CDR3 portion is preserved as DNA: 45 bases, with reading frame beginning at the first base. Comments on this clone: This clone's antigen is unknown. Base qualities were left out, and no much larger clone turns up one base away.

A second Seattle source provided samples from volunteer blood donors who had recovered from COVID-19. The collaborating institutions used their own protocols to collect whole blood in K2EDTA tubes. For TCRbeta analysis, collaborators shipped samples in one of three forms: frozen whole blood, isolated PBMCs, or DNA extracted from either of those sample types. Points the paper makes about the study in general: Clinical and demographic metadata were provided uncurated, with the amount varying by source and participant.

The sequenced material came from peripheral blood. The source is a woman between 18 and 30 years old who had recovered from COVID-19. The rearranged chain carries TRBV5-8 and TRBJ1-5; 7 junctional bases match TRBD1. CDR3 region: CASSPGTEINQPQHF. The sequenced DNA is TGTGCCAGCAGCCCGGGGACAGAAATTAATCAGCCCCAGCATTTT.